The clone carrying this TCR beta chain came up a few times. This record belongs to a study of blood T cell repertoires in COVID-19. Study details: Material from acute and convalescent COVID-19 was sourced from the United States, Italy and Spain.

The CDR3 is made up of 17 amino acids. With 6 bases clipped from V and 0 bases from J, the junction kept 8 bases outside the gene matches. Germline loops: CDR1 MRHNA, CDR2 SNTAGT. Using immunoSEQ multiplex PCR, the repertoire was profiled, and TCRdb retains in-frame clones only, with some absent. The sample yields 250,000 to 350,000 clones, around 82% seen once. The sample consisted of peripheral blood. The chain links TRBV6-4 to TRBJ2-6, with TRBD1 matching 7 bases. The sequence was collected from an older person with COVID-19, enrolled during active disease. In nucleotides, the CDR3 is TGTGCCAGCAGCGCCGGGACAGACCTCTCTGGGGCCAACGTCCTGACTTTC. Its protein is CASSAGTDLSGANVLTF.